This T cell receptor (beta chain) was recorded in a study of graft-versus-host responses after intestinal transplantation. Study at large: Recipients underwent multivisceral, liver-intestinal, or isolated intestinal transplants. For approximately three years after anti-thymocyte globulin induction, all recipients took tacrolimus and steroids. Broader study findings: Allograft clonal ratios (graft-versus-host to host-versus-graft) were high in patients who had graft-donor T cell macrochimerism. GvH clones occurred in recipient marrow; some first appeared in ileum or blood.

Looked up from germline, CDR1 is SGHVS and CDR2 is FQNEAQ. CDR3 length: 14 amino acids. V lost 4 bases, J lost 8 bases, and 17 bases lay in between. Only in-frame clones appear in the TCRdb table, and some are missing; sequencing was by immunoSEQ multiplex PCR. This table holds 95,000 or so clones, approximately 90% found once. Regarding this clone: Its antigen is still unknown.

This sequence joins TRBV7-8 and TRBJ1-2; D possibly corresponds to TRBD1 (6 bases). The TCR sequence derives from a human patient who received an intestinal transplant, so some T cells may come from the graft donor. This material consisted of PBMCs, taken just under 460 days after intestinal transplant. This chain's CDR3 is CASSSLGWDTGYTF. CDR3 sequence (DNA): TGTGCCAGCAGCTCCCTAGGGTGGGACACCGGCTACACCTTC.